This TCR beta chain emerged from a study of blood T cells in healthy people across ages. General observations from the study: When set beside aged donors, long-lived donors presented more naive CD4+ cells and higher diversity. Strong correlation existed between TCR beta diversity and naive T cell percentage.

Concerning this clonotype itself: Its antigen is unknown.

This CDR3 comprises 14 residues. V lost 5 bases and J lost 5, with 14 bases in between. Per germline, CDR1 SGHVS and CDR2 FNYEAQ. For the second PCR, which ran for 7 to 11 cycles, a sample-barcoded 5' primer and a J-beta primer mix were used. TCRdb ran MiXCR on the 5' RACE reads and lists one entry per CDR3 protein. The repertoire consists of 1.2 million to 1.5 million distinct CDR3 sequences, with 59% occurring once and the leading ten covering about 6.7%. This sequence joins TRBV7-6 and TRBJ2-3, with D uncertain. The TCR originated in a man aged 18 to 30 in good health. Source material: blood. The CDR3 region is CASSLGYLGDTQYF. The CDR3 coding sequence is TGTGCCAGCAGCCTAGGGTATTTGGGAGATACGCAGTATTTT.